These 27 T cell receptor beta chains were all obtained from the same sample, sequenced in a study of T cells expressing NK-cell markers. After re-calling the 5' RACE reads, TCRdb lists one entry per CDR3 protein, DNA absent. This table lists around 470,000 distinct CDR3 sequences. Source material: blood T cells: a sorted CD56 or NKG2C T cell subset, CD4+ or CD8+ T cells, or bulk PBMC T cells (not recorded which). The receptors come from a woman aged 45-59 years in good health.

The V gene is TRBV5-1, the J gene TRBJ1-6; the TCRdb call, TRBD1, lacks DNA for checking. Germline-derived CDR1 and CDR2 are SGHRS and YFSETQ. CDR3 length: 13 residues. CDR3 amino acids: CASSLGPGSPLHF.

CDR3 loop: CASSSASGAKETQYF. This chain links TRBV7-2 with TRBJ2-5; TCRdb indicates TRBD2, and absent DNA this call remains unverified. Germline V lookup: CDR1 SGHTA, CDR2 FQGNSA. This CDR3 contains 15 residues.

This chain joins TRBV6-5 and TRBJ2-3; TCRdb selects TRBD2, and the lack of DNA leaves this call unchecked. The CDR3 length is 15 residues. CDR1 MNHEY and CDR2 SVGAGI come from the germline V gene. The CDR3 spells CASSYVLAGYDTQYF.

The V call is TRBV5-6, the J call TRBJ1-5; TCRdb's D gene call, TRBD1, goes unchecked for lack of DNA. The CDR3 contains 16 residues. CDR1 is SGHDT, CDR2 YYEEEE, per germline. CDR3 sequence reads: CASSLQGAGRNQPQHF.

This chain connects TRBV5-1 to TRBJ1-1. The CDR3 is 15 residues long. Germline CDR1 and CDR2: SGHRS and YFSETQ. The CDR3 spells CASSPGLALNTEAFF.

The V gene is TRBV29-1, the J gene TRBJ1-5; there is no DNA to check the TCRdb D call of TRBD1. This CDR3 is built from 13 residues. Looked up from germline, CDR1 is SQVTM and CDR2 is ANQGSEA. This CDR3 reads CSVRDGGNQPQHF.

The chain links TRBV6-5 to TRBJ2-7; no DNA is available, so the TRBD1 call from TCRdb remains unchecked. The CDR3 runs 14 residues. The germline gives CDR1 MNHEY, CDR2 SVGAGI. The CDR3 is CASRPGTNTYEQYF.

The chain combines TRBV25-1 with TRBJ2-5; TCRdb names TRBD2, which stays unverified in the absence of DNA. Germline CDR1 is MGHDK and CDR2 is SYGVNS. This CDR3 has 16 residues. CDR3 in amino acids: CASSEYGPGLQETQYF.

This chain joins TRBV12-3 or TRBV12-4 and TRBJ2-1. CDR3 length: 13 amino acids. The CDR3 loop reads CASRISSYNEQFF.

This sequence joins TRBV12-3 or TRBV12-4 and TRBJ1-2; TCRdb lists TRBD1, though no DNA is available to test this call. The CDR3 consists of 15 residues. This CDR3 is CASSIRGRVNYGYTF.

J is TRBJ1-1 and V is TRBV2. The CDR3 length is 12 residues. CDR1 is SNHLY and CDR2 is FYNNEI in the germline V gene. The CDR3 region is CASTRPDTEAFF.

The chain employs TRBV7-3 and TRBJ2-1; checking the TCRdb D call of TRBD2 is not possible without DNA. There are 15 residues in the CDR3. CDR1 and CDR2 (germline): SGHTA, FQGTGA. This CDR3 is CASSKGLAGVHEQFF.

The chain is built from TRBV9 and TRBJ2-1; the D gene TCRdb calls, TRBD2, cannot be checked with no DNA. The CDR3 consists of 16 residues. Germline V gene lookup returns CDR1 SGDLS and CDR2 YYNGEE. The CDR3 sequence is CASTDKREGSYNEQFF. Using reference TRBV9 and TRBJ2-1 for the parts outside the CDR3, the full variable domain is DSGVTQTPKHLITATGQRVTLRCSPRSGDLSVYWYQQSLDQGLQFLIQYYNGEERAKGNILERFSAQQFPDLHSELNLSSLELGDSALYFCASTDKREGSYNEQFFGPGTRLTVL.

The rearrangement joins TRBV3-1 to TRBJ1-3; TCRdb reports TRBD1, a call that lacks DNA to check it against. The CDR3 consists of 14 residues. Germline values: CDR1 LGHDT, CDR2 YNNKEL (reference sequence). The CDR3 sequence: CASSHPGHRDTIYF.

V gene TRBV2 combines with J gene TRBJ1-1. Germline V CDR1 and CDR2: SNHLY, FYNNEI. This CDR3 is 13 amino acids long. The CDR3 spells CASSEGGNTEVFF.

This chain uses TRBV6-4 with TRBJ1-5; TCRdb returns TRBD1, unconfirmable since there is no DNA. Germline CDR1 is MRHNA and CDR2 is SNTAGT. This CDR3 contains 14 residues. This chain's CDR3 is CASSLDGGGQPQHF.

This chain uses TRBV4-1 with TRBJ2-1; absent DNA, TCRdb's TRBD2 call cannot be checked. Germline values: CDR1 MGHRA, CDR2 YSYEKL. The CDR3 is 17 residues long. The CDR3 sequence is CASSLSNGRGSYNEQFF.

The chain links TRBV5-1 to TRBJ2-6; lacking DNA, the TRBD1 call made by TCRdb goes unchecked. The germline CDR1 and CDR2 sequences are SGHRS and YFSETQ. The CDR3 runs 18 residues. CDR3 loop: CASSLEPGQNSGANVLTF.

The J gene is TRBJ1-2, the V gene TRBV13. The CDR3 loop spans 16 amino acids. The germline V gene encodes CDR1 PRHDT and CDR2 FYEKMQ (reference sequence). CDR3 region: CASSFRDTHERYGYTF.

CDR3 region: CSASSGSKQFF. The genes are TRBV20-1 and TRBJ2-1; the D call of TRBD2 rests on TCRdb alone, since no DNA is present to check it. The CDR3 length is 11 residues. Germline lookup yields CDR1 DFQATT and CDR2 SNEGSKA (reference sequence).

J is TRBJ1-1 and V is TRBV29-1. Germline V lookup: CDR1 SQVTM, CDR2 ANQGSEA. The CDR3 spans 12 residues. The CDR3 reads CSVQAIFTEAFF.

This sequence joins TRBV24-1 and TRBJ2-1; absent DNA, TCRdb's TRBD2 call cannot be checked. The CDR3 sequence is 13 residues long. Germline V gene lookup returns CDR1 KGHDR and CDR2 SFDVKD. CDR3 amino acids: CATSDFLGEVLFF.

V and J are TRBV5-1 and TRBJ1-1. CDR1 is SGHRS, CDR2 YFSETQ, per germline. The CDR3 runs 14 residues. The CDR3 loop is CASSSSPGTTEAFF.

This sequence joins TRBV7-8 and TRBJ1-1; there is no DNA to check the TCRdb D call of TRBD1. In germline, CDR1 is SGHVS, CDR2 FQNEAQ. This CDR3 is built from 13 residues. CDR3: CASRRQRASEAFF.

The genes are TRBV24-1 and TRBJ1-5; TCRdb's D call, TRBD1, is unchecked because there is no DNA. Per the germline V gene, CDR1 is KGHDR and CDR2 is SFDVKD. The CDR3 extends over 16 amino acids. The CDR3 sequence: CATSDSGTGLNQPQHF.

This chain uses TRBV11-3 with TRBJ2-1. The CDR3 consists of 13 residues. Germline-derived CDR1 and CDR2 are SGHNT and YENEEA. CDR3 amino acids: CASSLLGYNEQFF. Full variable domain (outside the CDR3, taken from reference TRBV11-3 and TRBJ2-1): EAGVVQSPRYKIIEKKQPVAFWCNPISGHNTLYWYLQNLGQGPELLIRYENEEAVDDSQLPKDRFSAERLKGVDSTLKIQPAELGDSAVYLCASSLLGYNEQFFGPGTRLTVL.

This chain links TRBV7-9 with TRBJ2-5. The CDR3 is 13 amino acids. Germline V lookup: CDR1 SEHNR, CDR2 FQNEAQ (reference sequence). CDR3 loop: CASSLGLHGTQYF.